This TCR beta chain comes out of a study of T-cell reconstitution after alpha-beta-depleted transplantation in children. Preparation of the TCRbeta library used unique molecular identifiers. TCRdb redid the calling of the PCR reads with MiXCR, one entry per CDR3 protein. The sample includes about 340,000 distinct CDR3 sequences, over 9% seen only once; the top ten take 2.4%. Trimming pared 8 bases from V and 4 bases from J, leaving 15 bases between. This CDR3 has 14 residues. Germline values: CDR1 SNHLY, CDR2 FYNNEI. This clonotype was counted many times. The TCR originated in a human donor who donated a stem cell graft to a child with acute lymphoblastic leukemia. The J gene is TRBJ1-3, the V gene TRBV2; D ambiguous. Specimen: PBMCs from the stem cell graft donor, collected from the stem cell graft. The CDR3 DNA is TGTGCCAGCGGAGAACCCGGCATGGGAAACACCATATATTTT. Translated, it gives CASGEPGMGNTIYF.